This record covers a single T cell receptor (beta chain). Its antigen remains unidentified. This record comes from a study of CXCR3-negative and CXCR3-positive naive CD8 T cells. Overall study results and limits: Relative to memory CD8+ cells, whose diversity was much lower, both naive subsets had comparably high diversity. Naive cells that were CXCR3-positive had more hydrophobic TRB CDR3s (compared with CXCR3-negative naive cells).

Each CD8+ T cell subset was sorted in triplicate, hundreds of thousands of cells each. Within the CD8+ T cell compartment, naive cells were CD45RO-CCR7+CD27+CD95-. Germline-derived CDR1 and CDR2 are LNHDA and SQIVND (reference sequence). The length of the CDR3 is 14 residues. The authors prepared UMI-labeled TRB cDNA libraries by 5' RACE. TCRdb reprocessed the 5' RACE reads and stores each CDR3 protein as one record, lacking DNA. This sample's table reports about 98,000 distinct CDR3 sequences. Sequencing input: naive CXCR3+ CD8+ T cells from blood. As to subset: CD45RO-CCR7+CD27+CD95- naive CD8+ T cells expressing CXCR3 (TNR3+). The chain recombines TRBV19 with TRBJ2-1; TCRdb's D call of TRBD1 is untestable without DNA. The clonotype originates from a human donor in good health. Some clones in this sample may be carry-over from other donors' samples. Here the CDR3 reads CASSEQGPYNEQFF.